Presented here are 27 T cell receptor beta chains from one specimen sequenced in a study of T cells in Graves' hyperthyroidism and ophthalmopathy. There were TCR beta CDR3 regions amplified from RNA transcripts. Using the HTBI primer set, a first-round RT-PCR was run on the TCR CDR3. TCRdb independently ran MiXCR on the multiplex PCR reads; one entry per CDR3 protein. The sample records over 300,000 distinct CDR3 sequences, approximately 14% being singletons. Sequenced material: blood. These receptors all come from a woman aged 60 to 75 with Graves' hyperthyroidism.

Ten or more counts support this clonotype. The chain recombines TRBV11-3 with TRBJ2-4, with 7 positions matching TRBD1. CDR3 length: 17 amino acids. V dropped 1 base and J dropped 3; count of bases not matched to a gene: 9. Germline V gene data show CDR1 as SGHNT and CDR2 as YENEEA. For the CDR3, the DNA is TGTGCCAGCAGCTTAGGGGTGGGGGACAGATACAAAAACATTCAGTACTTC. This translates into CASSLGVGDRYKNIQYF. Complete variable domain (other parts from reference TRBV11-3 and TRBJ2-4): EAGVVQSPRYKIIEKKQPVAFWCNPISGHNTLYWYLQNLGQGPELLIRYENEEAVDDSQLPKDRFSAERLKGVDSTLKIQPAELGDSAVYLCASSLGVGDRYKNIQYFGAGTRLSVL.

This clonotype showed up many times. The V call is TRBV12-3 or TRBV12-4, the J call TRBJ1-3; 10 bases match TRBD1. The CDR3 has 16 amino acids. Losses at the gene ends were 5 bases for V and 3 bases for J; bases not matched to a gene: 7. CDR3 sequence reads: CASSSAGTGVGNTIYF. The DNA of the CDR3 is TGTGCCAGCAGTAGCGCCGGGACAGGGGTTGGAAACACCATATATTTT.

This clonotype was recorded many times. The chain recombines TRBV7-9 with TRBJ1-1, with 10 nucleotides matching TRBD1. Germline V gene sequence: CDR1 SEHNR, CDR2 FQNEAQ (reference sequence). CDR3 length: 15 amino acids. J lost 4 bases, V lost 5 bases, and 7 bases had no gene match. The CDR3 protein is CASSEGQGFVTEAFF. The CDR3 nucleotides read TGTGCCAGCAGCGAGGGACAGGGGTTCGTCACTGAAGCTTTCTTT.

As regards this clonotype: This may be a read error, as it is one base from a much larger clone. V usage is TRBV20-1 and J usage is TRBJ2-2; 13 nucleotides match TRBD2. CDR1 and CDR2 (germline): DFQATT, SNEGSKA (reference sequence). CDR3 length equals 20 residues. CDR3 in DNA: TGCAGTGCTGGAGACCACCGCCGGGTGACTAGCGGGAGGAGTCACGGGGAGCTGTTTTTT. Its protein is CSAGDHRRVTSGRSHGELFF.

This clonotype was observed at least ten times. The chain joins TRBV12-3 or TRBV12-4 to TRBJ2-1; 8 positions match TRBD1. This CDR3 is built from 15 residues. V lost 6 bases and J lost 6; bases outside the gene matches: 10. The CDR3 loop reads CASRQDRGFSNEQFF. In DNA, the CDR3 is TGTGCCAGCAGACAAGACAGGGGCTTTAGCAATGAGCAGTTCTTC.

The V gene is TRBV20-1, the J gene TRBJ1-4, with 8 bases aligning to TRBD1. Unmatched junction bases numbered 8, after V lost 6 bases and J lost 8 bases. Germline CDR1 DFQATT, CDR2 SNEGSKA (reference sequence). The CDR3 spans 13 residues. In DNA, the CDR3 is TGCAGTGCGCCGCAGGGGGCGGGGGAAAAACTGTTTTTT. Protein: CSAPQGAGEKLFF.

J is TRBJ2-1 and V is TRBV29-1; D uncertain. Trimming shortened V by 3 bases and J by 2 bases, and 20 bases separated the two germline ends. Germline V gene sequence: CDR1 SQVTM, CDR2 ANQGSEA. The CDR3 extends over 17 amino acids. CDR3 region: CSVDVGGDPPPYNEQFF. CDR3 DNA: TGCAGCGTTGATGTGGGCGGAGACCCCCCCCCCTACAATGAGCAGTTCTTC.

This clonotype was counted many times. This chain uses TRBV24-1 with TRBJ2-2, with D possibly TRBD1 on 5 matching bases. The CDR3 is 15 residues long. Germline CDR1 and CDR2: KGHDR and SFDVKD. V lost 2 bases and J 1 base, leaving 7 bases between the germline ends. CDR3 DNA sequence: TGTGCCACCAGTGATTCCAGGGTGAACACCGGGGAGCTGTTTTTT. It yields the protein CATSDSRVNTGELFF.

The chain uses TRBV20-1 and TRBJ2-7, with TRBD2 matching 7 bases. The germline V gene encodes CDR1 DFQATT and CDR2 SNEGSKA (reference sequence). The CDR3 consists of 15 residues. V lost 0 bases, J lost 3 bases, and 8 bases stayed unmatched. The CDR3 protein is CSARDGGGGNYEQYF. In DNA, the CDR3 is TGCAGTGCTAGAGATGGGGGGGGAGGGAACTACGAGCAGTACTTC.

This clonotype came up many times. V is TRBV11-2 and J is TRBJ2-1; TRBD2 agrees at 11 bases. Germline values: CDR1 SGHAT, CDR2 FQNNGV. The CDR3 totals 14 residues. V dropped 8 bases and J dropped 7; count of bases not matched to a gene: 7. CDR3 nucleotide sequence: TGTGCCAGCTCGGCTAGCGGGAGGTATAATGAGCAGTTCTTC. Its protein is CASSASGRYNEQFF.

This clonotype has ten or more counts. The chain recombines TRBV2 with TRBJ2-1; TRBD2 matches 9 bases. Germline values: CDR1 SNHLY, CDR2 FYNNEI. V trimming: 6 bases; J trimming: 7 bases; junction bases outside the gene matches: 13. CDR3 length: 16 residues. CDR3 residues: CASSVPIAGVHNEQFF. For the CDR3, the DNA is TGTGCCAGCAGCGTACCAATAGCGGGAGTTCATAATGAGCAGTTCTTC.

This clonotype has ten or more counts. The V and J genes are TRBV6-1 and TRBJ1-1; the match to TRBD1 covers 7 bases. The CDR3 is 13 amino acids. Trimming removed 6 bases from V and 4 bases from J; junction bases left unmatched: 5. Per the germline V gene, CDR1 is MNHNS and CDR2 is SASEGT. CDR3 residues: CASRRDSGTEAFF. The CDR3 coding sequence is TGTGCCAGCAGACGGGACAGTGGCACTGAAGCTTTCTTT.

This clonotype was seen many times. The V gene is TRBV24-1, the J gene TRBJ2-5, with a weak D call TRBD1 (5 bases). CDR1 and CDR2 from the germline V gene are KGHDR and SFDVKD. The CDR3 sequence is 16 residues long. Trimming stripped 3 bases from V and 2 bases from J, with 15 bases between. The chain's CDR3 is CATSDPPRGLQETQYF. CDR3 in DNA: TGTGCCACCAGTGATCCCCCTAGGGGATTGCAAGAGACCCAGTACTTC.

The chain links TRBV11-2 to TRBJ1-5; 9 nucleotides match TRBD1. This CDR3 is built from 15 residues. V shed 5 bases, J shed 6 bases, and the junction held 8 bases outside the gene matches. CDR1 and CDR2 from the germline V gene are SGHAT and FQNNGV. The DNA for the CDR3 is TGTGCCAGCAGCCTTCGACAGGGGGGGGGTCAGCCCCAGCATTTT. It encodes CASSLRQGGGQPQHF.

This clonotype was observed at least ten times. The rearrangement links TRBV20-1 to TRBJ1-1; D is ambiguous. CDR1 and CDR2 from the germline V gene are DFQATT and SNEGSKA (reference sequence). The CDR3 has 13 amino acids. Deletions cut 0 bases from V and 7 bases from J, with 12 bases between. The CDR3 coding sequence is TGCAGTGCTAGAGATCGAAACAACTATGAAGCTTTCTTT. Its protein is CSARDRNNYEAFF.

The J gene is TRBJ2-7, the V gene TRBV13, with TRBD2 identical over 9 bases. CDR1 is PRHDT and CDR2 is FYEKMQ in the germline V gene (reference sequence). This CDR3 has 14 amino acids. Losses at the gene ends were 5 bases for V and 4 bases for J; bases not matched to a gene: 6. CDR3 DNA sequence: TGTGCCAGCAGCATCCGACTAGCGGTTTACGAGCAGTACTTC. Translating it yields CASSIRLAVYEQYF.

The chain joins TRBV24-1 to TRBJ2-7, with 9 nucleotides matching TRBD1. The CDR3 is 14 amino acids. The J segment lost 4 bases and the V segment lost 6 bases, leaving 6 bases of the junction unmatched. Germline CDR1 and CDR2: KGHDR and SFDVKD. The CDR3 DNA sequence: TGTGCCACCAGTCCCGCCGGGACAGGGTACGAGCAGTACTTC. Translated, it gives CATSPAGTGYEQYF.

The J gene is TRBJ2-7, the V gene TRBV7-3, with no clear D. V was cut by 4 bases and J by 1 base, with 14 bases left in between. The CDR3 extends over 15 amino acids. CDR1 is SGHTA and CDR2 is FQGTGA in the germline V gene. CDR3 nucleotide sequence: TGTGCCAGCAGCTCCACTGTGACCAGGTCCTACGAGCAGTACTTC. Encoded protein: CASSSTVTRSYEQYF.

This rearrangement joins TRBV10-3 to TRBJ2-3, with D possibly TRBD2 on 6 matching bases. V was cut by 6 bases and J by 2 bases, with 21 bases left in between. The CDR3 consists of 17 residues. Germline CDR1 and CDR2: ENHRY and SYGVKD. The CDR3 DNA is TGTGCCATCAGCGCCTTTCTCGGTAGCGGAGCCACAGATACGCAGTATTTT. Its translation: CAISAFLGSGATDTQYF.

The J gene is TRBJ1-1, the V gene TRBV20-1; the match to TRBD1 covers 7 bases. Germline assignment: CDR1 DFQATT and CDR2 SNEGSKA (reference sequence). The CDR3 has 14 amino acids. V lost 3 bases and J lost 2; bases outside the gene matches: 6. The CDR3 DNA reads as TGCAGTGCTAGCCAACAGGGGTTCAACACTGAAGCTTTCTTT. It encodes CSASQQGFNTEAFF.

The rearrangement uses TRBV12-3 or TRBV12-4 and TRBJ1-2; TRBD1 aligns across 10 bases. CDR3 length: 15 residues. After removal of 6 bases from V and 4 bases from J, the junction contained 8 bases not matched to a gene. CDR3 sequence (DNA): TGTGCCAGCAGGAAGACAGGGGGCTACGGCTATGGCTACACCTTC. It specifies CASRKTGGYGYGYTF.

This clonotype occurred many times. V is TRBV11-2 and J is TRBJ2-7, with 9 bases matching TRBD2. Germline CDR1 is SGHAT and CDR2 is FQNNGV. With 2 bases clipped from V and 4 bases from J, the junction kept 6 bases outside the gene matches. This CDR3 has 15 residues. CDR3 nucleotide sequence: TGTGCCAGCAGCTTAACCCTAGCGGGAAGGTACGAGCAGTACTTC. It translates to CASSLTLAGRYEQYF.

This clonotype was detected many times. The rearrangement uses TRBV2 and TRBJ2-1; TRBD2 agrees at 7 bases. The junction had 11 bases not matched to a gene; V was cut back by 0 bases and J by 6 bases. The CDR3 is made up of 17 amino acids. Germline V gene lookup returns CDR1 SNHLY and CDR2 FYNNEI. The CDR3 loop is CASSEASRRERGNEQFF. CDR3 coding DNA: TGTGCCAGCAGTGAAGCGAGTCGGCGGGAGAGGGGCAATGAGCAGTTCTTC.

This clonotype appeared many times. The chain combines TRBV18 with TRBJ1-2; TRBD1 matches at 9 bases. Trimming took 0 bases from V and 5 from J; bases not matched to a gene: 7. This CDR3 is 16 amino acids long. Looked up from germline, CDR1 is KGHSH and CDR2 is LQKENI. CDR3 bases: TGTGCCAGCTCACCACCGGCGATTGGGACAGGGTATGGCTACACCTTC. It translates to CASSPPAIGTGYGYTF.

In this sample, this clonotype turned up many times. V is TRBV18 and J is TRBJ2-1; 9 bases line up with TRBD2. Germline-derived CDR1 and CDR2 are KGHSH and LQKENI. The CDR3 is 15 residues long. With V trimmed by 3 bases and J by 6 bases, 6 bases remained unmatched. The CDR3 nucleotides read TGTGCCAGCTCACCCGGGTCTAGCGGGGTCAATGAGCAGTTCTTC. Protein product: CASSPGSSGVNEQFF.

Concerning this clonotype itself: Mismatch with germline at one junction end may stem from a read error. The J gene is TRBJ2-3, the V gene TRBV5-1; 13 positions match TRBD2. This CDR3 has 16 amino acids. From germline, CDR1 is SGHRS and CDR2 YFSETQ. CDR3 sequence (DNA): TGCGCCAGCAGCCGGACCGGGACTAGCGGGACAGGTACGCAGTATTTT. It encodes CASSRTGTSGTGTQYF.

The J gene is TRBJ2-7, the V gene TRBV4-1; 8 bases fit TRBD2. CDR3 length equals 17 residues. J was trimmed by 4 bases and V by 0 bases; bases with no gene match: 11. From germline, CDR1 is MGHRA and CDR2 YSYEKL. The CDR3: CASSQERSGGRGYEQYF. In DNA, the CDR3 is TGCGCCAGCAGCCAAGAACGGTCGGGGGGGAGGGGGTACGAGCAGTACTTC.